The 19 T cell receptor beta chains given below trace back to one sample, sequenced in a study of cytomegalovirus exposure and HLA in healthy donors. Both 60 Vbeta primers and 13 Jbeta primers went into the PCR. Produced via immunoSEQ multiplex PCR; TCRdb's table is partial and in-frame only. Among tens of thousands of clones listed, about nine tenths were seen once. Sequenced material: PBMCs. The receptors were sampled from a woman aged 35 to 49 in good health and CMV-seropositive.

The chain employs TRBV28 and TRBJ1-2; D gene ambiguous. This CDR3 spans 13 amino acids. CDR1 is MDHEN and CDR2 is SYDVKM in the germline V gene. V lost 2 bases, J lost 6 bases, and 10 bases lay in between. CDR3 loop: CASSLVQTHGYTF. CDR3 DNA sequence: TGTGCCAGCAGTTTAGTCCAGACTCATGGCTACACCTTC.

This clone was detected once. The chain joins TRBV4-3 to TRBJ2-7, with TRBD1 as a possible D gene (6 bases). Trimming cost V 0 bases and J 3 bases, with 9 bases left between them. Germline CDR1 is LGHNA and CDR2 is YSLEER. The CDR3 has 14 amino acids. The CDR3 DNA reads TGCGCCAGCAGCCAAGATTTACAGGGCTACGAGCAGTACTTC. It codes for CASSQDLQGYEQYF.

The V call is TRBV5-4, the J call TRBJ2-2; the D gene is possibly TRBD1 (5 bases). The CDR3 loop spans 15 amino acids. The germline CDR1 and CDR2 sequences are SGHNT and YYREEE (reference sequence). The V end lost 0 bases, the J end lost 6 bases, and 12 bases lay between the germline ends. DNA of the CDR3: TGTGCCAGCAGCTTGGGGCAGGGAAGCCCCGGGGAGCTGTTTTTT. It specifies CASSLGQGSPGELFF.

The chain employs TRBV6-4 and TRBJ2-3; TRBD1 aligns across 10 bases. The CDR3 runs 15 residues. Trimming cost V 0 bases and J 8 bases; bases outside gene matches: 5. Per the germline V gene, CDR1 is MRHNA and CDR2 is SNTAGT. DNA for the CDR3: TGTGCCAGCAGTGACTCGACAGGGGGCTCGGGTACGCAGTATTTT. Translation: CASSDSTGGSGTQYF.

The genes are TRBV5-4 and TRBJ2-1; D possibly corresponds to TRBD1 (6 bases). The CDR3 is 15 residues long. The germline V gene encodes CDR1 SGHNT and CDR2 YYREEE (reference sequence). V was shortened by 4 bases and J by 5 bases, with 16 bases between the two germline ends. The CDR3 reads CASSPGGRGNNEQFF. In nucleotides, the CDR3 is TGTGCCAGCAGCCCCGGCGGTAGGGGGAACAATGAGCAGTTCTTC.

This rearrangement joins TRBV6-5 to TRBJ1-2, with 8 nucleotides matching TRBD1. The V and J ends lost 5 bases and 8 bases, in that order; junction bases with no gene match: 10. Germline assignment: CDR1 MNHEY and CDR2 SVGAGI. CDR3 length: 14 residues. CDR3 amino acids: CASSQHQGAEGYTF. The DNA for the CDR3 is TGTGCCAGCAGTCAACATCAGGGGGCAGAGGGCTACACCTTC.

The genes are TRBV15 and TRBJ1-6; D not certain. Trimming cost V 5 bases and J 7 bases, with 18 bases left between them. CDR1 and CDR2 from the germline V gene are LNHNV and YYDKDF (reference sequence). The CDR3 runs 16 residues. The CDR3 region has the DNA TGTGCCACCAGCCCCCAATATACGGTCTCCAATTCACCCCTCCACTTT. Its translation: CATSPQYTVSNSPLHF.

The chain is built from TRBV4-3 and TRBJ1-5; TRBD1 aligns across 11 bases. From germline, CDR1 is LGHNA and CDR2 YSLEER. Trimming at V came to 4 bases and at J to 3 bases, leaving 2 bases not matched to a gene. The CDR3 has 15 amino acids. The CDR3 reads CASSRDRGNNQPQHF. CDR3 DNA: TGCGCCAGCAGCCGGGACAGGGGGAACAATCAGCCCCAGCATTTT.

In its sample, this clone was seen a few times. The chain combines TRBV6-5 with TRBJ2-3; D gene ambiguous. Trimming took 0 bases from V and 1 from J, leaving 5 bases between them. The CDR3 consists of 14 residues. CDR1 and CDR2 from the germline V gene are MNHEY and SVGAGI. CDR3 residues: CASSYSRGTDTQYF. CDR3 in DNA: TGTGCCAGCAGTTACTCTCGGGGCACAGATACGCAGTATTTT.

This clone was seen once. The chain is built from TRBV6-5 and TRBJ2-2; maybe TRBD1 (5 bases). From germline, CDR1 is MNHEY and CDR2 SVGAGI. V lost 0 bases to trimming and J lost 4 bases, with 9 bases between them. The length of the CDR3 is 15 residues. The CDR3 reads CASSYSQGGTGELFF. CDR3 DNA: TGTGCCAGCAGTTACTCCCAGGGTGGCACCGGGGAGCTGTTTTTT.

This chain joins TRBV27 and TRBJ2-3; 9 bases are shared with TRBD2. V was pared by 4 bases and J by 6 bases, with 8 bases of the junction left unmatched. The CDR3 totals 15 residues. In germline, CDR1 is MNHEY, CDR2 SMNVEV (reference sequence). CDR3 sequence: CASSSLAGPQDTQYF. CDR3 sequence (DNA): TGTGCCAGCAGTTCCCTAGCGGGGCCTCAGGATACGCAGTATTTT.

The rearrangement uses TRBV5-1 and TRBJ1-1; no definite D call. The V gene's germline CDR1 is SGHRS and CDR2 YFSETQ. The V end was cut by 2 bases, the J end by 0 bases, with 8 bases between. This CDR3 is 14 amino acids long. The CDR3 sequence is CASSFGGVNTEAFF. CDR3 nucleotide sequence: TGCGCCAGCAGCTTCGGCGGGGTGAACACTGAAGCTTTCTTT.

The gene calls are TRBV2 and TRBJ2-3; TRBD2 aligns across 7 bases. Germline V lookup: CDR1 SNHLY, CDR2 FYNNEI. The ends lost 8 bases at V and 2 bases at J; junction bases unmatched: 10. The CDR3 has 15 amino acids. CDR3 bases: TGTGCCAGCGTGGCGTGGGGGGGGAACACAGATACGCAGTATTTT. It translates to CASVAWGGNTDTQYF.

The J gene is TRBJ1-6, the V gene TRBV5-5; weak D call: TRBD1 (6 bases). This CDR3 has 16 amino acids. Trimming removed 6 bases at V and 7 bases at J, with 20 bases between. From germline, CDR1 is SGHKS and CDR2 YYEKEE (reference sequence). CDR3: CASTLGPGQGNSPLHF. CDR3 nucleotide sequence: TGTGCCAGCACCCTGGGACCTGGGCAGGGGAATTCACCCCTCCACTTT.

The CDR3 DNA reads TGTGCCAGCAGCTTAGACTGGGCGGGGGAGGATACGCAGTATTTT. It specifies CASSLDWAGEDTQYF. The chain carries TRBV7-2 and TRBJ2-3, with 7 bases identical to TRBD2. Germline values: CDR1 SGHTA, CDR2 FQGNSA. This CDR3 comprises 15 residues. The J segment lost 6 bases and the V segment lost 1 base, leaving 7 bases of the junction unmatched.

The chain uses TRBV19 and TRBJ2-5, with a possible D match to TRBD2 (6 bases). Germline V gene lookup returns CDR1 LNHDA and CDR2 SQIVND (reference sequence). The CDR3 spans 14 residues. The ends were cut back, 3 bases at V and 0 bases at J, with 8 bases in the middle. For the CDR3, the DNA is TGTGCCAGTAGTATGAGCGGGTACCAAGAGACCCAGTACTTC. Residues: CASSMSGYQETQYF.

The rearrangement joins TRBV19 to TRBJ1-5, with TRBD1 identical over 7 bases. V trimming: 7 bases; J trimming: 4 bases; junction bases outside the gene matches: 4. CDR1 is LNHDA and CDR2 is SQIVND in the germline V gene (reference sequence). The CDR3 consists of 13 residues. This CDR3 reads CASTVQGNQPQHF. CDR3 nucleotide sequence: TGTGCCAGTACCGTACAGGGGAATCAGCCCCAGCATTTT.

The chain combines TRBV9 with TRBJ2-3; 7 nucleotides match TRBD1. CDR3 size: 15 residues. The V and J ends lost 2 bases and 3 bases, in that order; junction bases with no gene match: 6. Germline CDR1 SGDLS, CDR2 YYNGEE. The CDR3 sequence: CASSVRQGSTDTQYF. The CDR3 region has the DNA TGTGCCAGCAGCGTTAGACAGGGTAGTACAGATACGCAGTATTTT.

CDR3 DNA sequence: TGTGCCAGCAGCTCCAATAGCGTGATCCAAGAGACCCAGTACTTC. Protein product: CASSSNSVIQETQYF. The J gene is TRBJ2-5, the V gene TRBV7-2; D might be TRBD2 (5 bases). Germline V gene lookup returns CDR1 SGHTA and CDR2 FQGNSA. Trimming left V 4 bases short and J 1 base short, with 13 bases between. The CDR3 spans 15 residues.